One and the same sample provided the 28 T cell receptor beta chains below, sequenced in a study of patients with pleural tuberculosis. TCRdb analysed the reads with MiXCR anew, one entry per CDR3 protein. The sample holds about 50,000 distinct CDR3 sequences; 5.5% to 8% are singletons and the top ten take around 15%. These receptors all stem from a human donor with pleural tuberculosis.

This clonotype was counted ten times or more. This chain links TRBV4-1 with TRBJ1-2, with unresolved D. The V end lost 0 bases, the J end lost 6 bases, and 8 bases lay between the germline ends. The CDR3 runs to 13 residues. The V gene's germline CDR1 is MGHRA and CDR2 YSYEKL. In DNA form, the CDR3 reads TGCGCCAGCAGCCAAGATCGCACAGATGGCTACACCTTC. This gives the protein CASSQDRTDGYTF.

In its sample, this clonotype was seen a few times. V is TRBV18 and J is TRBJ2-1, with D perhaps matching TRBD2 (5 bases). V was pared by 3 bases and J by 4 bases, with 13 bases between. From germline, CDR1 is KGHSH and CDR2 LQKENI. This CDR3 has 15 amino acids. Here the CDR3 DNA reads TGTGCCAGCTCACCGGGAAGCGGAGAGTACAATGAGCAGTTCTTC. Translated, it gives CASSPGSGEYNEQFF. Variable domain in full (rest from reference TRBV18 and TRBJ2-1): NAGVMQNPRHLVRRRGQEARLRCSPMKGHSHVYWYRQLPEEGLKFMVYLQKENIIDESGMPKERFSAEFPKEGPSILRIQQVVRGDSAAYFCASSPGSGEYNEQFFGPGTRLTVL.

This clonotype was found a few times. The genes are TRBV2 and TRBJ2-5; D ambiguous. This CDR3 region has 14 residues. Germline-derived CDR1 and CDR2 are SNHLY and FYNNEI. V lost 1 base and J lost 5, with 11 bases in between. CDR3 sequence: CASSEEQSSETQYF. In DNA, the CDR3 is TGTGCCAGCAGTGAAGAGCAAAGTTCGGAGACCCAGTACTTC. The full variable domain, with the rest looked up from reference TRBV2 and TRBJ2-5, is EPEVTQTPSHQVTQMGQEVILRCVPISNHLYFYWYRQILGQKVEFLVSFYNNEISEKSEIFDDQFSVERPDGSNFTLKIRSTKLEDSAMYFCASSEEQSSETQYFGPGTRLLVL.

This clonotype was seen only a few times. This chain joins TRBV12-3 or TRBV12-4 and TRBJ2-3; 7 nucleotides align to TRBD1. The CDR3 extends over 17 amino acids. V trimming: 4 bases; J trimming: 1 base; junction bases outside the gene matches: 11. CDR3 amino acids: CASSSDRDGARTDTQYF. CDR3 bases: TGTGCCAGCAGTTCCGACAGGGATGGGGCTCGCACAGATACGCAGTATTTT.

This clonotype was seen repeatedly, ten times or more. This chain uses TRBV2 with TRBJ2-3, with TRBD1 matching over 7 bases. Per the germline V gene, CDR1 is SNHLY and CDR2 is FYNNEI. V lost 10 bases, J lost 4 bases, and 5 bases stayed unmatched. CDR3 length: 12 residues. CDR3 protein: CAIRQGSDTQYF. The CDR3 bases are TGTGCCATCCGACAGGGCTCAGATACGCAGTATTTT.

By share of the sample, this clonotype is medium-sized. The chain is built from TRBV18 and TRBJ1-1, with unresolved D. This CDR3 has 13 amino acids. Germline loops: CDR1 KGHSH, CDR2 LQKENI. The V and J ends lost 3 bases and 0 bases respectively, with 5 bases between them. CDR3 DNA sequence: TGTGCCAGCTCACCCCAGGTGAACACTGAAGCTTTCTTT. It is translated as CASSPQVNTEAFF.

This clonotype was detected many times. The chain couples TRBV11-2 to TRBJ1-5; TRBD1 aligns across 10 bases. CDR1 and CDR2 from the germline V gene are SGHAT and FQNNGV. Losses at the gene ends were 4 bases for V and 4 bases for J; bases not matched to a gene: 4. The CDR3 covers 15 residues. CDR3 coding DNA: TGTGCCAGCAGCTCGGACAGGGGGAGTAATCAGCCCCAGCATTTT. Translating gives CASSSDRGSNQPQHF.

This clonotype has ten or more counts. The V and J genes are TRBV20-1 and TRBJ1-1; D is uncertain. V gave up 0 bases and J gave up 2 bases, with 4 bases separating them. This CDR3 region has 12 residues. Per germline, CDR1 DFQATT and CDR2 SNEGSKA (reference sequence). The CDR3 DNA is TGCAGTGCTAGAGACATCAACACTGAAGCTTTCTTT. Amino acids: CSARDINTEAFF.

This clonotype ranks as large. This chain links TRBV18 with TRBJ1-5, with D perhaps matching TRBD1 (6 bases). Trimming left V 3 bases short and J 3 bases short, with 9 bases between. CDR3 length: 14 amino acids. CDR1 and CDR2 from the germline V gene are KGHSH and LQKENI. The CDR3 is CASSPTGPNQPQHF. CDR3 DNA: TGTGCCAGCTCACCTACAGGGCCCAATCAGCCCCAGCATTTT.

The sample holds many counts of this clonotype. The CDR3 DNA is TGTGCCAGCAGTGAACTAGCCTCCAGGGGCAGTGAAAAACTGTTTTTT. This codes for CASSELASRGSEKLFF. J is TRBJ1-4 and V is TRBV2, with D tentatively TRBD1 (6 bases). Per germline, CDR1 SNHLY and CDR2 FYNNEI. The V end lost 2 bases, the J end lost 7 bases, and 17 bases lay between the germline ends. The CDR3 length is 16 residues. The full variable domain, completed using reference TRBV2 and TRBJ1-4, is EPEVTQTPSHQVTQMGQEVILRCVPISNHLYFYWYRQILGQKVEFLVSFYNNEISEKSEIFDDQFSVERPDGSNFTLKIRSTKLEDSAMYFCASSELASRGSEKLFFGSGTQLSVL.

About this clonotype itself: A much larger clonotype is one base distant, so this may be a read error. The V call is TRBV29-1, the J call TRBJ1-2; D is unresolved. Per germline, CDR1 SQVTM and CDR2 ANQGSEA. This CDR3 is built from 12 residues. V was pared by 6 bases and J by 0 bases, with 8 bases between. The CDR3 loop is CSVERSNYGYTF. CDR3 in DNA: TGCAGCGTGGAACGGTCTAACTATGGCTACACCTTC.

This clonotype appeared many times. The V call is TRBV7-3, the J call TRBJ1-1; D is possibly TRBD1 (6 bases). Germline V lookup: CDR1 SGHTA, CDR2 FQGTGA. The CDR3 loop spans 12 amino acids. V was clipped by 5 bases and J by 6 bases, with 10 bases between them. This CDR3 reads CASSLGQSEAFF. DNA of the CDR3: TGTGCCAGCAGCCTTGGACAGTCTGAAGCTTTCTTT.

There are many counts of this clonotype. This chain joins TRBV19 and TRBJ2-1; D uncertain. The germline V gene encodes CDR1 LNHDA and CDR2 SQIVND (reference sequence). The CDR3 length is 13 residues. The V gene lost 1 base and the J gene lost 6 bases, with 7 bases spanning the gap. Here the CDR3 reads CASSIVTGNEQFF. The CDR3 DNA reads TGTGCCAGTAGTATAGTGACTGGCAATGAGCAGTTCTTC. The full variable domain, rest sourced from reference TRBV19 and TRBJ2-1, is DGGITQSPKYLFRKEGQNVTLSCEQNLNHDAMYWYRQDPGQGLRLIYYSQIVNDFQKGDIAEGYSVSREKKESFPLTVTSAQKNPTAFYLCASSIVTGNEQFFGPGTRLTVL.

This clonotype occurred many times. The chain combines TRBV19 with TRBJ2-1; a possible D gene is TRBD2 (6 bases). The CDR3 is 10 amino acids. V was trimmed by 10 bases and J by 6 bases, leaving 7 bases between them. CDR1 LNHDA and CDR2 SQIVND come from the germline V gene (reference sequence). CDR3 region: CATGGNEQFF. The DNA of the CDR3 is TGTGCCACCGGGGGCAATGAGCAGTTCTTC.

This clonotype has at least ten counts. The CDR3 DNA follows: TGTGCCAGTACCAGGACAGGGGGCAATCAGCCCCAGCATTTT. It is translated as CASTRTGGNQPQHF. The chain uses TRBV19 and TRBJ1-5; 9 bases match TRBD1. Trimming cost V 7 bases and J 2 bases; bases outside gene matches: 3. The germline V gene encodes CDR1 LNHDA and CDR2 SQIVND (reference sequence). The CDR3 has 14 residues. Full variable domain (rest looked up from reference TRBV19 and TRBJ1-5): DGGITQSPKYLFRKEGQNVTLSCEQNLNHDAMYWYRQDPGQGLRLIYYSQIVNDFQKGDIAEGYSVSREKKESFPLTVTSAQKNPTAFYLCASTRTGGNQPQHFGDGTRLSIL.

This clonotype was counted at least ten times. The chain links TRBV10-3 to TRBJ1-1; D unresolved. V gave up 4 bases and J gave up 0 bases, with 3 bases separating them. Germline CDR1 ENHRY, CDR2 SYGVKD. This CDR3 region has 12 residues. The CDR3, as DNA: TGTGCCATCAGTGGTCTGAACACTGAAGCTTTCTTT. Amino acids: CAISGLNTEAFF.

This clonotype was detected ten times or more. This chain links TRBV4-2 with TRBJ2-7, with TRBD2 identical over 11 bases. Trimming removed 4 bases from V and 4 bases from J; junction bases left unmatched: 6. CDR3 size: 15 residues. Germline V gives CDR1 LGHNA, CDR2 YNFKEQ. The CDR3 region is CASSLLAGGAYEQYF. DNA for the CDR3: TGTGCCAGCAGCCTATTAGCGGGGGGGGCTTACGAGCAGTACTTC.

The rearrangement uses TRBV29-1 and TRBJ2-4; D unclear. CDR3 length: 11 residues. Trimming removed 7 bases at V and 0 bases at J, with 4 bases between. The germline V gene has CDR1 SQVTM and CDR2 ANQGSEA. The CDR3 region has the DNA TGCAGCGGGGTAGCCAAAAACATTCAGTACTTC. Encoded protein: CSGVAKNIQYF.

This clonotype was found many times. This chain uses TRBV5-1 with TRBJ2-1; D is unclear. Germline loops: CDR1 SGHRS, CDR2 YFSETQ. The CDR3 is made up of 11 amino acids. The V and J ends lost 2 bases and 6 bases respectively, with 3 bases between them. CDR3 sequence: CASSFSNEQFF. CDR3 in DNA: TGCGCCAGCAGCTTCAGCAATGAGCAGTTCTTC. The full variable domain, in which reference TRBV5-1 and TRBJ2-1 provide the parts outside the CDR3, is KAGVTQTPRYLIKTRGQQVTLSCSPISGHRSVSWYQQTPGQGLQFLFEYFSETQRNKGNFPGRFSGRQFSNSRSEMNVSTLELGDSALYLCASSFSNEQFFGPGTRLTVL.

This clonotype was seen ten or more times. The chain links TRBV6-1 to TRBJ2-3, with 14 bases fitting TRBD2. The CDR3 consists of 14 residues. Germline CDR1 is MNHNS and CDR2 is SASEGT. V trimming: 9 bases; J trimming: 6 bases; junction bases outside the gene matches: 5. CDR3 bases: TGTGCCAGTGGGACTAGCGGGAGCAGGGATACGCAGTATTTT. Its translation: CASGTSGSRDTQYF.

This clonotype showed up many times. The rearrangement uses TRBV11-2 and TRBJ2-3; no reliable D call. This CDR3 has 15 residues. Between the trimmed V and J ends, which lost 1 base and 3 bases, there was a span of 11 bases. Germline assignment: CDR1 SGHAT and CDR2 FQNNGV. The CDR3 protein is CASSLGGPTTDTQYF. The CDR3 bases are TGTGCCAGCAGCTTAGGCGGTCCCACTACAGATACGCAGTATTTT. Variable domain in full (rest from reference TRBV11-2 and TRBJ2-3): EAGVAQSPRYKIIEKRQSVAFWCNPISGHATLYWYQQILGQGPKLLIQFQNNGVVDDSQLPKDRFSAERLKGVDSTLKIQPAKLEDSAVYLCASSLGGPTTDTQYFGPGTRLTVL.

With regard to this clonotype: No DNA is shown, since the ends of the CDR3 on it are uncertain; the CDR3 is the one TCRdb lists. The V gene is TRBV29-1, the J gene TRBJ1-2; TRBD1 is the table's D call, not checked against the DNA. Germline CDR1 reads SQVTM; CDR2 reads ANQGSEA. The CDR3 contains 15 residues when both ends are counted. CDR3 residues: CSVRDTQGGNYGCTF.

This clonotype was picked up a small number of times. The V call is TRBV5-6, the J call TRBJ2-3; no definite D call. V shed 3 bases and J shed 2 bases, with 10 bases lying between them. The CDR3 is 14 residues long. Germline CDR1 reads SGHDT; CDR2 reads YYEEEE. The CDR3 spells CASSWAGPTDTQYF. CDR3 DNA sequence: TGTGCCAGCAGCTGGGCAGGACCCACAGATACGCAGTATTTT.

This clonotype was counted many times. The chain uses TRBV6-2 or TRBV6-3 and TRBJ2-1; D not certain. Germline assignment: CDR1 MNHEY and CDR2 SVGEGT. The V and J ends lost 7 bases and 4 bases respectively, with 5 bases between them. The CDR3 loop spans 11 amino acids. The CDR3 DNA reads as TGTGCCAGCATATCATACAATGAGCAGTTCTTC. Protein: CASISYNEQFF.

Concerning this clonotype itself: This may be a read error: a much more frequent sequence differs by one nucleotide. The chain combines TRBV6-2 or TRBV6-3 with TRBJ1-2; D possibly corresponds to TRBD1 (5 bases). V was clipped by 4 bases and J by 8 bases, with 14 bases between them. CDR3 size: 13 residues. Per germline, CDR1 MNHEY and CDR2 SVGEGT. The CDR3 sequence is CASSSRRVRGYTF. Written as DNA, the CDR3 is TGTGCCAGCAGTTCCCGCAGGGTCCGGGGCTACACCTTC.

This clonotype was detected many times. The chain joins TRBV6-2 or TRBV6-3 to TRBJ2-3, with D perhaps TRBD2 (5 bases). The CDR3 has 15 amino acids. Germline assignment: CDR1 MNHEY and CDR2 SVGEGT. V gave up 0 bases and J gave up 5 bases, with 12 bases separating them. CDR3 DNA: TGTGCCAGCAGTTACTCGACAAAACGGGGAGATACGCAGTATTTT. It translates to CASSYSTKRGDTQYF.

This clonotype occurred many times. The CDR3 DNA follows: TGCAGTGCTTCCCAAACTAGCGGGAGTTCTGAGCAGTTCTTC. Translating gives CSASQTSGSSEQFF. The chain is built from TRBV20-1 and TRBJ2-1; 11 nucleotides match TRBD2. J gave up 9 bases and V 5 bases, and 9 bases lay outside the gene matches. The CDR3 loop spans 14 amino acids. CDR1 DFQATT and CDR2 SNEGSKA come from the germline V gene (reference sequence).

This clonotype was counted many times. This chain connects TRBV12-3 or TRBV12-4 to TRBJ2-2; 7 nucleotides agree with TRBD1. V was clipped by 10 bases and J by 7 bases; unmatched bases: 9. There are 13 residues in the CDR3. The DNA for the CDR3 is TGTGCCACCCAGGGGGTTGTGGGCGGGGAGCTGTTTTTT. Translation gives CATQGVVGGELFF.